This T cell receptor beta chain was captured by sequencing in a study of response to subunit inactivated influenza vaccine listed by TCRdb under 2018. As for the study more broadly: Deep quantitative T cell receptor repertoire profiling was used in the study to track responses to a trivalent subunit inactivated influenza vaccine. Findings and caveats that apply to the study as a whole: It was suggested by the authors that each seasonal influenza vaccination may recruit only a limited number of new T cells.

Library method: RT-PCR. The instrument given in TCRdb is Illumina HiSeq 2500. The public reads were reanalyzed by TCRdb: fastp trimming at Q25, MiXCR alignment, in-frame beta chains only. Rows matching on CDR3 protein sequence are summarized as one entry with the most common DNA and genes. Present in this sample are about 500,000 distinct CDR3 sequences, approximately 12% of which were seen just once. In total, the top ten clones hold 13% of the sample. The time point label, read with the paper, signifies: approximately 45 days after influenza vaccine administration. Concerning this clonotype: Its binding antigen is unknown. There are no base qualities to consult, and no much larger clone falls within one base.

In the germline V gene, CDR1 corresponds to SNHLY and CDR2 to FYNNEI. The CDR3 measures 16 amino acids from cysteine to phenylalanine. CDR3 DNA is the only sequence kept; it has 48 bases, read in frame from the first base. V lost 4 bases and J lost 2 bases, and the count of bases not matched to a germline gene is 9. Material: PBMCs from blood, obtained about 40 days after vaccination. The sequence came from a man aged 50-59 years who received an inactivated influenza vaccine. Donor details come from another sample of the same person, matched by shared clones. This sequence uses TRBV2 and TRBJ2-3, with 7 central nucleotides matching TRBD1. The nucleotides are TGTGCCAGCAGTGGCTACAGGGGCAAACTCACAGATACGCAGTATTTT. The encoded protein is CASSGYRGKLTDTQYF.